This TCR beta chain was retrieved from a study of blood T cell repertoires in COVID-19. Study-level background: The United States, Italy and Spain supplied acute and convalescent COVID-19 samples. In each case, the material was cDNA or gDNA derived from T cells, B-cell-depleted T cells, or PBMCs.

Germline values: CDR1 SQVTM, CDR2 ANQGSEA. The CDR3 has 18 residues. V shed 4 bases and J 4 bases; nucleotides not matched to a gene: 20. Per the authors' pipeline: Amplification with reference gene primers provided the estimates of nucleated cell counts. Repertoires were generated with immunoSEQ multiplex PCR, while TCRdb's copy carries only in-frame clones and drops some. That table supplies the V and J calls and clone size; D and trimming were determined from the DNA. The sample consists of around 64,000 clones, about 87% of them appearing once. The sequence was collected from a man aged 50 to 60 with active COVID-19. This chain connects TRBV29-1 to TRBJ2-7; 9 nucleotides match TRBD2. Sequencing used peripheral blood. In DNA form, the CDR3 reads TGCAGCGTTGGCCCCCAGTGGGTTGTAGCGGGAGTGACTTACGAGCAGTACTTC. Translation gives CSVGPQWVVAGVTYEQYF.